The 31 T cell receptor beta chains below come from one sample, sequenced in a study of CD8 T cells in Susac syndrome (dated by TCRdb to between 2018 and 2020). Libraries were built with the immunoSEQ multiplex PCR assay. RNA was extracted using the RNeasy kit, and roughly 0.5 to 1 ug of the RNA was reverse transcribed with random hexamers. TCRdb's own reprocessing of the public reads used fastp at Q25 and MiXCR and kept productive beta chains. Rows are combined by CDR3 protein, so each entry shows the most common genes and DNA. The sample table shows approximately 130,000 distinct CDR3 sequences, and about 93% are seen once. The leading ten clones occupy around 0.22% of the sample. The sequenced sample was CD8+ T cells from PBMCs. The receptor source for this set is a human donor with multiple sclerosis.

This sequence joins TRBV12-3 or TRBV12-4 and TRBJ1-2; TRBD1 matches at 7 bases. J gave up 10 bases and V 5 bases, and 10 bases lay outside the gene matches. The CDR3 has 13 residues. The CDR3 region is CASSTGQMGVYTF. CDR3 coding DNA: TGTGCCAGCAGTACGGGACAGATGGGAGTCTACACCTTC.

The J gene is TRBJ2-1, the V gene TRBV5-4, with TRBD2 identical over 7 bases. Germline V CDR1 and CDR2: SGHNT, YYREEE (reference sequence). The CDR3 has 12 amino acids. V gave up 0 bases and J gave up 10 bases; unmatched junction bases: 1. CDR3 sequence (DNA): TGTGCCAGCAGCTTGGACGGGGGGGAGCAGTTCTTC. This encodes CASSLDGGEQFF. Looking up the rest from reference TRBV5-4 and TRBJ2-1 gives the full variable domain: ETGVTQSPTHLIKTRGQQVTLRCSSQSGHNTVSWYQQALGQGPQFIFQYYREEENGRGNFPPRFSGLQFPNYSSELNVNALELDDSALYLCASSLDGGEQFFGPGTRLTVL.

The chain couples TRBV19 to TRBJ2-1; possibly TRBD2 for D (5 bases). Between the trimmed V and J ends, which lost 5 bases and 7 bases, there was a span of 15 bases. Per the germline V gene, CDR1 is LNHDA and CDR2 is SQIVND (reference sequence). This CDR3 comprises 14 residues. The CDR3 loop reads CASSLQGRANEQFF. The CDR3 bases are TGTGCCAGTAGTCTCCAAGGGCGGGCAAATGAGCAGTTCTTC.

The V and J genes are TRBV12-3 or TRBV12-4 and TRBJ2-5; 10 positions match TRBD2. V gave up 5 bases and J gave up 0 bases; unmatched junction bases: 3. This CDR3 is built from 15 residues. CDR3 in amino acids: CASSRTSGNQETQYF. In DNA form, the CDR3 reads TGTGCCAGCAGTCGGACTAGCGGTAACCAAGAGACCCAGTACTTC.

The chain recombines TRBV6-5 with TRBJ2-1; D not certain. V shed 5 bases and J shed 5 bases, with 7 bases lying between them. The CDR3 spans 12 residues. Germline CDR1 and CDR2: MNHEY and SVGAGI. The CDR3 coding sequence is TGTGCCAGCAGTGACCATCACAATGAGCAGTTCTTC. It is translated as CASSDHHNEQFF.

The V gene is TRBV19, the J gene TRBJ1-5; D is unclear. The CDR3 consists of 15 residues. In germline, CDR1 is LNHDA, CDR2 SQIVND (reference sequence). The V end lost 3 bases, the J end lost 6 bases, and 15 bases lay between the germline ends. The DNA for the CDR3 is TGTGCCAGTAGTATTGAACTGACTCTAGGTCAGCCCCAGCATTTT. It yields the protein CASSIELTLGQPQHF.

This chain connects TRBV5-5 to TRBJ1-1; possibly TRBD1 for D (5 bases). This CDR3 spans 16 amino acids. Between the trimmed V and J ends, which lost 0 bases and 6 bases, there was a span of 18 bases. The germline V gene has CDR1 SGHKS and CDR2 YYEKEE (reference sequence). DNA of the CDR3: TGTGCCAGCAGCTTGGCAGTGGGTGTCTCCAGGGCTGAAGCTTTCTTT. Amino acid sequence: CASSLAVGVSRAEAFF.

The CDR3, as DNA: TGTGCCAGCAGACGTAGCGGGAGTGTATCCTACAATGAGCAGTTCTTC. Its protein is CASRRSGSVSYNEQFF. This chain uses TRBV7-8 with TRBJ2-1; the match to TRBD2 covers 9 bases. This CDR3 is 16 amino acids long. Germline V lookup: CDR1 SGHVS, CDR2 FQNEAQ. V shed 6 bases and J 1 base; nucleotides not matched to a gene: 7.

Notes on this clonotype: One end of the junction does not line up with germline, which may come from a read error. The V gene is TRBV4-3, the J gene TRBJ2-3; unclear D gene. The CDR3 has 17 residues. Looked up from germline, CDR1 is LGHNA and CDR2 is YSLEER. For the CDR3, the DNA is TGCGTCAGCAGCCAAGAAAGTCTCGGCCCTCCCACAGATACGCAGTATTTT. As protein: CVSSQESLGPPTDTQYF.

V is TRBV12-3 or TRBV12-4 and J is TRBJ1-5; 7 bases match TRBD1. Trimming took 7 bases from V and 6 from J; bases not matched to a gene: 12. This CDR3 comprises 15 residues. CDR3 sequence: CASTLQGNFGQPQHF. The CDR3 nucleotides read TGTGCCAGCACCTTACAGGGGAATTTTGGTCAGCCCCAGCATTTT.

The V gene is TRBV12-3 or TRBV12-4, the J gene TRBJ2-7, with D uncertain. Trimming shortened V by 8 bases and J by 2 bases, and 19 bases separated the two germline ends. CDR3 length: 15 residues. The CDR3 loop reads CASSYGLDAAYEQYF. DNA of the CDR3: TGTGCCAGCTCCTACGGCCTCGACGCTGCCTACGAGCAGTACTTC.

CDR3: CASSRTGRDIQYF. For the CDR3, the DNA is TGTGCCAGCAGCCGAACAGGGAGGGACATTCAGTACTTC. The rearrangement joins TRBV6-5 to TRBJ2-4; the D gene is possibly TRBD2 (7 bases). Germline V gene lookup returns CDR1 MNHEY and CDR2 SVGAGI. Trimming removed 6 bases from V and 8 bases from J, with 14 bases in between. The CDR3 is 13 amino acids.

The J gene is TRBJ1-2, the V gene TRBV5-5; D gene uncertain. With 0 bases removed from V and 3 bases from J, the gap between germline ends came to 9 bases. CDR1 and CDR2 (germline): SGHKS, YYEKEE (reference sequence). The CDR3 spans 14 residues. DNA for the CDR3: TGTGCCAGCAGCTTGGATTGGGGAGACTATGGCTACACCTTC. Its translation is CASSLDWGDYGYTF.

This clonotype was found once. This chain links TRBV6-2 or TRBV6-3 with TRBJ2-5; a weak D match, TRBD2 (6 bases). Germline V gene sequence: CDR1 MNHEY, CDR2 SVGEGT. The CDR3 length is 13 residues. Trimming cost V 6 bases and J 2 bases, with 10 bases left between them. The CDR3 coding sequence is TGTGCCAGCAGCGGACTATATCAAGAGACCCAGTACTTC. Protein: CASSGLYQETQYF.

V is TRBV28 and J is TRBJ2-1; weak D call: TRBD2 (5 bases). This CDR3 contains 15 residues. Per the germline V gene, CDR1 is MDHEN and CDR2 is SYDVKM. Deletions cut 11 bases from V and 1 base from J, with 18 bases between. The CDR3 region has the DNA TGTGCCTCAAGGGCGAGGACTCTTTCCTACAATGAGCAGTTCTTC. Its translation is CASRARTLSYNEQFF.

V usage is TRBV30 and J usage is TRBJ1-1; D gene ambiguous. The CDR3 covers 12 residues. The V and J ends lost 5 bases and 1 base respectively, with 8 bases between them. CDR1 and CDR2 from the germline V gene are GTSNPN and SVGIG (reference sequence). CDR3 DNA: TGTGCCTGGGGATGGGAGAACACTGAAGCTTTCTTT. Amino acids: CAWGWENTEAFF.

The gene calls are TRBV29-1 and TRBJ1-1; the D is unclear. This CDR3 has 13 amino acids. V was trimmed by 0 bases and J by 1 base, leaving 6 bases between them. Germline V gene data show CDR1 as SQVTM and CDR2 as ANQGSEA. The chain's CDR3 is CSVEDGGNTEAFF. The CDR3 region has the DNA TGCAGCGTTGAAGACGGCGGGAACACTGAAGCTTTCTTT. Variable domain in full (rest from reference TRBV29-1 and TRBJ1-1): SAVISQKPSRDICQRGTSLTIQCQVDSQVTMMFWYRQQPGQSLTLIATANQGSEATYESGFVIDKFPISRPNLTFSTLTVSNMSPEDSSIYLCSVEDGGNTEAFFGQGTRLTVV.

This rearrangement joins TRBV27 to TRBJ2-7; possibly TRBD1 for D (5 bases). The CDR3 consists of 14 residues. V lost 6 bases, J lost 3 bases, and 15 bases lay in between. The germline gives CDR1 MNHEY, CDR2 SMNVEV (reference sequence). The DNA for the CDR3 is TGTGCCAGCAGACAGCAGGACACATTCTACGAGCAGTACTTC. This gives the protein CASRQQDTFYEQYF.

In this sample, this clonotype turned up a few times. V and J are TRBV29-1 and TRBJ1-1; D unclear. The CDR3 extends over 12 amino acids. Germline V gene sequence: CDR1 SQVTM, CDR2 ANQGSEA. V shed 5 bases and J shed 2 bases, with 9 bases lying between them. This CDR3 is CSVQTLNTEAFF. CDR3 sequence (DNA): TGCAGCGTTCAGACATTAAACACTGAAGCTTTCTTT.

The chain joins TRBV7-9 to TRBJ1-1, with TRBD1 as a possible D gene (5 bases). The CDR3 covers 13 residues. The germline V and J ends were trimmed by 5 bases and 5 bases, with 12 bases remaining between them. Germline lookup yields CDR1 SEHNR and CDR2 FQNEAQ (reference sequence). CDR3 amino acids: CASSLPWGTEAFF. The CDR3 coding sequence is TGTGCCAGCAGCCTACCTTGGGGGACTGAAGCTTTCTTT.

The chain combines TRBV30 with TRBJ2-1; the match to TRBD2 covers 7 bases. The ends lost 2 bases at V and 10 bases at J; junction bases unmatched: 8. Per the germline V gene, CDR1 is GTSNPN and CDR2 is SVGIG (reference sequence). The CDR3 extends over 13 amino acids. The CDR3: CAWSSGAGREQFF. The CDR3 bases are TGTGCCTGGAGTTCTGGAGCGGGAAGGGAGCAGTTCTTC. The complete variable domain, with remaining parts taken from reference TRBV30 and TRBJ2-1, reads SQTIHQWPATLVQPVGSPLSLECTVEGTSNPNLYWYRQAAGRGLQLLFYSVGIGQISSEVPQNLSASRPQDRQFILSSKKLLLSDSGFYLCAWSSGAGREQFFGPGTRLTVL.

This clonotype has only one observation. The chain couples TRBV6-4 to TRBJ2-1; TRBD2 agrees at 10 bases. Trimming took 8 bases from V and 4 from J; bases not matched to a gene: 2. Germline V gene lookup returns CDR1 MRHNA and CDR2 SNTAGT. The CDR3 contains 13 residues. The CDR3 reads CASGLAAYNEQFF. The CDR3 nucleotides are TGTGCCAGCGGACTAGCGGCGTACAATGAGCAGTTCTTC.

This chain uses TRBV10-3 with TRBJ2-6; 8 bases line up with TRBD1. This CDR3 comprises 17 residues. Losses at the gene ends were 6 bases for V and 1 base for J; bases not matched to a gene: 8. Germline values: CDR1 ENHRY, CDR2 SYGVKD. CDR3 DNA: TGTGCCATCAGGGGACAGGCCGGGGCTTCTGGGGCCAACGTCCTGACTTTC. This gives the protein CAIRGQAGASGANVLTF.

This clonotype was picked up a small number of times. This sequence joins TRBV5-1 and TRBJ1-5; D gene uncertain. Germline loops: CDR1 SGHRS, CDR2 YFSETQ. The CDR3 is 13 amino acids. Trimming stripped 2 bases from V and 4 bases from J, with 7 bases between. CDR3 bases: TGCGCCAGCAGCTTTGGTCGGAATCAGCCCCAGCATTTT. Its translation: CASSFGRNQPQHF.

The chain has TRBV7-9 and TRBJ1-1; TRBD1 might be the D (5 bases). V shed 5 bases and J shed 12 bases, with 19 bases lying between them. CDR1 and CDR2 from the germline V gene are SEHNR and FQNEAQ (reference sequence). The CDR3 contains 13 residues. CDR3 sequence reads: CASSPRDGPSPFF. The CDR3 DNA is TGTGCCAGCAGCCCGAGGGACGGACCCTCCCCTTTCTTT.

This chain uses TRBV10-2 with TRBJ2-1; the D is unclear. Germline loops: CDR1 WSHSY, CDR2 SAAADI. The CDR3 loop spans 16 amino acids. The V end lost 6 bases, the J end lost 4 bases, and 19 bases lay between the germline ends. This chain's CDR3 is CASRGAEQFYYNEQFF. The CDR3 coding sequence is TGCGCCAGCAGGGGTGCGGAACAGTTTTATTACAATGAGCAGTTCTTC.

This clonotype came up once. For the CDR3, the DNA is TGTGCCTGGGATCCCCTATCAGAAACCGAGGGGAATGAGCAGTTCTTC. It translates to CAWDPLSETEGNEQFF. The chain joins TRBV30 to TRBJ2-1, with D perhaps being TRBD1 or TRBD2 (5 bases each). The CDR3 is 16 amino acids. The V and J ends lost 5 bases and 7 bases respectively, with 24 bases between them. Germline loops: CDR1 GTSNPN, CDR2 SVGIG (reference sequence).

This chain links TRBV27 with TRBJ2-7; TRBD2 aligns across 12 bases. The junction had 7 bases not matched to a gene; V was cut back by 6 bases and J by 4 bases. This CDR3 contains 15 residues. Germline lookup yields CDR1 MNHEY and CDR2 SMNVEV (reference sequence). The DNA for the CDR3 is TGTGCCAGCAGGCCCGCCGGACTAGCGGGGTACGAGCAGTACTTC. Its protein product is CASRPAGLAGYEQYF.

This clonotype was recorded once. The rearrangement joins TRBV30 to TRBJ2-1; a weak D match, TRBD2 (5 bases). V lost 2 bases and J 10 bases, leaving 12 bases between the germline ends. This CDR3 spans 12 amino acids. In germline, CDR1 is GTSNPN, CDR2 SVGIG (reference sequence). CDR3 nucleotides: TGTGCCTGGAGTTTTCGGGGTAACGAGCAGTTCTTC. Amino acids: CAWSFRGNEQFF.

The V call is TRBV29-1, the J call TRBJ2-7; 8 nucleotides agree with TRBD1. Looked up from germline, CDR1 is SQVTM and CDR2 is ANQGSEA. The CDR3 consists of 13 residues. J lost 0 bases, V lost 4 bases, and 2 bases had no gene match. The CDR3 bases are TGCAGCGTTGGAACAGGGGGCTCCTACGAGCAGTACTTC. Amino acid sequence: CSVGTGGSYEQYF.

This sequence joins TRBV6-2 or TRBV6-3 and TRBJ2-1, with TRBD2 matching 9 bases. The CDR3 consists of 15 residues. Per germline, CDR1 MNHEY and CDR2 SVGEGT. V was pared by 7 bases and J by 7 bases, with 11 bases of the junction left unmatched. CDR3 coding DNA: TGTGCCAGCACCCATAGCGGGAGCCCCCCTAATGAGCAGTTCTTC. Translation gives CASTHSGSPPNEQFF.